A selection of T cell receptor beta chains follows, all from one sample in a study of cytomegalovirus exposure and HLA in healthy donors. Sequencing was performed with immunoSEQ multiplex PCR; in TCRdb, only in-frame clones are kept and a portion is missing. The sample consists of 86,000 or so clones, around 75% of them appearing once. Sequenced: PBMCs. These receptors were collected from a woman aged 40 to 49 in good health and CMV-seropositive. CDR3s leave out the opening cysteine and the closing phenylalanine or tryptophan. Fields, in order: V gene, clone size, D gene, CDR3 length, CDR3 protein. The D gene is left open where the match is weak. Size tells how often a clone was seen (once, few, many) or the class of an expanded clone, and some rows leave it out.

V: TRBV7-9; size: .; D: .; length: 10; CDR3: SSSLETALAF
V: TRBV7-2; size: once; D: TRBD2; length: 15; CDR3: ASSLAAAGAKQETQY
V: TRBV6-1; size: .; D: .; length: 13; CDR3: ASSGGRTNSYEQY
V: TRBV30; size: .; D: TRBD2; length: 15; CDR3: AWSPRTSGSTNCEQF
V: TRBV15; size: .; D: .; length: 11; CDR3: ATLGHNNEKLF
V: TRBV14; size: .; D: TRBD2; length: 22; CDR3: ASSQWYSGLAGVPDDISSYEQY
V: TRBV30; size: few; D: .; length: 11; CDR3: AWSQISGNTIY
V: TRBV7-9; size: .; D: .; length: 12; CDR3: ASSLRGSDYGYT
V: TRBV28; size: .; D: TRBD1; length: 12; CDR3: ASSWDSRNQPQH
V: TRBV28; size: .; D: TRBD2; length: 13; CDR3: ASSPLGLAGNEQY
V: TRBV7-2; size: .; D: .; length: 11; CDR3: ASSPPGQNEQY
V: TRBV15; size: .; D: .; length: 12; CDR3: ATSIFRRGETQY
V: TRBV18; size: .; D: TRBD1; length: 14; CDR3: ASSPGTGIVGTEAF
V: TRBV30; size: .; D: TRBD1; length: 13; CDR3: AWSEDRGLTDTQY
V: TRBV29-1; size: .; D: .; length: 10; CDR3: SVEVSYGEAF
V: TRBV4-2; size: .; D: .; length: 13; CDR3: ASSQDRGRRTEAF
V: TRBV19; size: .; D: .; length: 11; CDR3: ASSLVPNTEAF
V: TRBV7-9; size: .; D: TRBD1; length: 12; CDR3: ASSNQGAEEGYT
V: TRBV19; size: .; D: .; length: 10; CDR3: ASSKDNYEQY
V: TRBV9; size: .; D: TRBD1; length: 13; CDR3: ASSVDRTGGGELF
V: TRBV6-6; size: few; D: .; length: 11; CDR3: ASSYTSSYEQY
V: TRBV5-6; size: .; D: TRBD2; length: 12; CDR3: ASSPLAGGYEQY
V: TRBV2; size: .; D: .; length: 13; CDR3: ASSPDRHSNQPQH
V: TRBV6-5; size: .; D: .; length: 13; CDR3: ASTVGANVGSGYT
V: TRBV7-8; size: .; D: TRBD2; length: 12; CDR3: ASTPGGISYEQY
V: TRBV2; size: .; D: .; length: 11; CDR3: ASSPGGVGTQY
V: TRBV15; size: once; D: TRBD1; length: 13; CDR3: ATSSRDRVTDTQY
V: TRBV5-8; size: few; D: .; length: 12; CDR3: ASSSTLTGYGYT
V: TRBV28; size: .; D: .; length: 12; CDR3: ASRTGTFTYEQY
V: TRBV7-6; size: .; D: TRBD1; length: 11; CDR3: ASSQGANSPLH
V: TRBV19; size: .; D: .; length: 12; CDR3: ASSPQTGPGGYT
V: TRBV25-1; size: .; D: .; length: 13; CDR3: ASSEDSSGANVLT
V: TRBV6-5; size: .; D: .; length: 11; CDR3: ATVTGIGTEAF
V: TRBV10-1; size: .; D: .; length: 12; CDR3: ASSESPGQETQY
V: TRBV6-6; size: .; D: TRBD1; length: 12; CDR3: ASRETGGNQPQH
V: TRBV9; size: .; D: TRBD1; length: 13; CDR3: ASSVGSGGITEAF
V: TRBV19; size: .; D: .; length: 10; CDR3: ASGLGAGGYT
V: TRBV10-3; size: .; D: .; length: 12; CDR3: AISEDGIAAEQF
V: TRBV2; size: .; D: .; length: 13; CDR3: ASSEVVWEGAEAF
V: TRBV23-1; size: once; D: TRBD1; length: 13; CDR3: ASRPGTASFYGYT
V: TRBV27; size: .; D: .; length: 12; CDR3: ASSLVYSNQPQH
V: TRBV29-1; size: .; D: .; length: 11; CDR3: SSPEKNFYEQY
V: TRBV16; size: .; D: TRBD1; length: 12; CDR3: ASSPQGVGNEQF
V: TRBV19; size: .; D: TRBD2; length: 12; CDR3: ASTSGRMTDTQY
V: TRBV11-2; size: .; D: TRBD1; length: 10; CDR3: ASLDRGNEQF
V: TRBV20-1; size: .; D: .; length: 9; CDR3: SASLVNEQF
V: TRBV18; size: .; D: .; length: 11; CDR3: ASSPGANEKLF
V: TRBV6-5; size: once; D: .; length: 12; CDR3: ASSYFHGNQPQH
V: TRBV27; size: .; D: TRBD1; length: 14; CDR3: ASSLASGTGNYEQY
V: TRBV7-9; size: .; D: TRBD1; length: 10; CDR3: AIRQGNTEAF
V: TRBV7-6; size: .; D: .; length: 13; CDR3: ASSEQAGFTDTQY
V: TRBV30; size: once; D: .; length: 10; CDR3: AWSVQVYEQY
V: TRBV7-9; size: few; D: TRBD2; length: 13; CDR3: ASSVISGIANEQF